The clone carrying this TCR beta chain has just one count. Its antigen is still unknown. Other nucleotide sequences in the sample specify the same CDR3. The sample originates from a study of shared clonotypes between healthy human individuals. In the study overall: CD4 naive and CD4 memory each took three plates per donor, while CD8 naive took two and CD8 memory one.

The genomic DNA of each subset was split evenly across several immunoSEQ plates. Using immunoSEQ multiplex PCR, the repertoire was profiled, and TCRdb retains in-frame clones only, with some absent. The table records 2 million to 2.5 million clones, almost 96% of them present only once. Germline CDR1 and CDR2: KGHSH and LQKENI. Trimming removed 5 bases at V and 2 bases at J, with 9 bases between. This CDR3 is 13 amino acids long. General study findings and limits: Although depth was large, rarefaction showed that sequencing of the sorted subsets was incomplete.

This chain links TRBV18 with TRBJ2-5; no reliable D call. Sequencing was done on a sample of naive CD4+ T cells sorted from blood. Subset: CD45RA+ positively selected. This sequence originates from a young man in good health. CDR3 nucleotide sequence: TGTGCCAGCTCAGCCACTACGCAAGAGACCCAGTACTTC. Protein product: CASSATTQETQYF. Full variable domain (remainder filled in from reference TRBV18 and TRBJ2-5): NAGVMQNPRHLVRRRGQEARLRCSPMKGHSHVYWYRQLPEEGLKFMVYLQKENIIDESGMPKERFSAEFPKEGPSILRIQQVVRGDSAAYFCASSATTQETQYFGPGTRLLVL.